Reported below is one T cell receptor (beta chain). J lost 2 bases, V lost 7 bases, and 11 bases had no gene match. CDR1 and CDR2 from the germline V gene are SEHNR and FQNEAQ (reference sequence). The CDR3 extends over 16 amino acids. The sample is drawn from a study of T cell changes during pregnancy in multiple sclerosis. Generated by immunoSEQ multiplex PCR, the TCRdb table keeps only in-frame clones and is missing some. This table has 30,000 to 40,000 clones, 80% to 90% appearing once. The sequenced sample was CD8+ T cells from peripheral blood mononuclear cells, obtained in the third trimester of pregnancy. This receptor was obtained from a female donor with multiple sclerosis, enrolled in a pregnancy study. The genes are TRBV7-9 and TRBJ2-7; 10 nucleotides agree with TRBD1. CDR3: CASNPSPGQGTYEQYF. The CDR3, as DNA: TGTGCCAGCAATCCCTCCCCGGGACAGGGGACCTACGAGCAGTACTTC.